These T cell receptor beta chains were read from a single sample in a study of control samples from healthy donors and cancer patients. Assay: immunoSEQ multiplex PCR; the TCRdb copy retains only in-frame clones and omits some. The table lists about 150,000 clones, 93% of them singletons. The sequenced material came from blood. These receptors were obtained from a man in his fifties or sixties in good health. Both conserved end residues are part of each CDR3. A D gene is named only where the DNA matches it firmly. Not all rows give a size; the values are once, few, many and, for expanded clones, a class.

CDR3nt: TGTGCCAGCAGCCCCTCCCATGGTTCACCCCTCCACTTT; CDR3aa: CASSPSHGSPLHF; abundance: .; v_gene: TRBV3-1/TRBV3-2; d_gene: .; j_gene: TRBJ1-6
CDR3nt: TGTGCCAGCAATCTCGGGAGTACCAAAAACATTCAGTACTTC; CDR3aa: CASNLGSTKNIQYF; abundance: once; v_gene: TRBV28; d_gene: .; j_gene: TRBJ2-4
CDR3nt: TGTGCCAGCAGCTACCACGGTGCGGGCGAGCAGTACTTC; CDR3aa: CASSYHGAGEQYF; abundance: .; v_gene: TRBV27; d_gene: .; j_gene: TRBJ2-7
CDR3nt: TGTGCCAGCAGACTAGGGCTGGGGTACAATGAGCAGTTCTTC; CDR3aa: CASRLGLGYNEQFF; abundance: .; v_gene: TRBV27; d_gene: .; j_gene: TRBJ2-1
CDR3nt: TGTGCCAGCAGCCAGAAGGGACAGGGCAATACGCAGTATTTT; CDR3aa: CASSQKGQGNTQYF; abundance: .; v_gene: TRBV5-6; d_gene: TRBD1; j_gene: TRBJ2-3
CDR3nt: TGTGCCAGCAGCCAACAGACTACGAACACCGGGGAGCTGTTTTTT; CDR3aa: CASSQQTTNTGELFF; abundance: .; v_gene: TRBV14; d_gene: .; j_gene: TRBJ2-2
CDR3nt: TGTGCCAGTAGTATAGGTAGGGACGGTATGATGAACACTGAAGCTTTCTTT; CDR3aa: CASSIGRDGMMNTEAFF; abundance: .; v_gene: TRBV19; d_gene: .; j_gene: TRBJ1-1
CDR3nt: TGTGCCAGCAGTTTACACAGGAACAGCCAAGAGACCCAGTACTTC; CDR3aa: CASSLHRNSQETQYF; abundance: .; v_gene: TRBV28; d_gene: .; j_gene: TRBJ2-5
CDR3nt: TGTGCCAGTAACTTCGGGACAGGGACCTACGAGCAGTACTTC; CDR3aa: CASNFGTGTYEQYF; abundance: .; v_gene: TRBV19; d_gene: TRBD1; j_gene: TRBJ2-7
CDR3nt: TGCGCCAGCAGCCGGAGCGGGTCTATGGACAATGAGCAGTTCTTC; CDR3aa: CASSRSGSMDNEQFF; abundance: .; v_gene: TRBV10-1; d_gene: .; j_gene: TRBJ2-1
CDR3nt: TGTGCCAGCAGCCAAGATCGAGTAACCGCGGAGACCCAGTACTTC; CDR3aa: CASSQDRVTAETQYF; abundance: once; v_gene: TRBV4-2; d_gene: .; j_gene: TRBJ2-5
CDR3nt: TGTGCCAGTAGCGGGACAGGGGGCTCGGTCGGGGAGCTGTTTTTT; CDR3aa: CASSGTGGSVGELFF; abundance: .; v_gene: TRBV19; d_gene: TRBD1; j_gene: TRBJ2-2
CDR3nt: TGTGCCAGCAGCGGGAGAGGGAGCGAGCAGTACTTC; CDR3aa: CASSGRGSEQYF; abundance: few; v_gene: TRBV9; d_gene: .; j_gene: TRBJ2-7
CDR3nt: TGTGCCAGCAGTTCCAACCCGTTGGGGTCGGAGTATGGCTACACCTTC; CDR3aa: CASSSNPLGSEYGYTF; abundance: .; v_gene: TRBV6-5; d_gene: .; j_gene: TRBJ1-2
CDR3nt: TGTGCCAGCAAATCCCGCTTGGCGGACAGGGAGGTCAATGAGCAGTTCTTC; CDR3aa: CASKSRLADREVNEQFF; abundance: .; v_gene: TRBV27; d_gene: TRBD1; j_gene: TRBJ2-1
CDR3nt: TGTGCCAGCAGCAAAGGGTCGGGACTAGCGGGAAAGACCCAGTACTTC; CDR3aa: CASSKGSGLAGKTQYF; abundance: .; v_gene: TRBV21-1; d_gene: .; j_gene: TRBJ2-5
CDR3nt: TGTGCCAGCTCATCCGGGGGACAGGGGGTGGACGAGCAGTACTTC; CDR3aa: CASSSGGQGVDEQYF; abundance: .; v_gene: TRBV28; d_gene: TRBD1; j_gene: TRBJ2-7
CDR3nt: TGTGCCAGCAGCCTTTCATCCTTTGGGAATGAGCAGTTCTTC; CDR3aa: CASSLSSFGNEQFF; abundance: .; v_gene: TRBV3-1/TRBV3-2; d_gene: .; j_gene: TRBJ2-1
CDR3nt: TGTGCCAGCAGCCAAGATTTTCCAGGGGGCAGCGTCAATCAGCCCCAGCATTTT; CDR3aa: CASSQDFPGGSVNQPQHF; abundance: .; v_gene: TRBV3-1/TRBV3-2; d_gene: TRBD1; j_gene: TRBJ1-5
CDR3nt: TGTGCCAGCAGTGTTGTCAGGGGAGGGGACACTGAAGCTTTCTTT; CDR3aa: CASSVVRGGDTEAFF; abundance: .; v_gene: TRBV2; d_gene: .; j_gene: TRBJ1-1
CDR3nt: TGTGCTAGTGGTTTTTCCAATGAGCAGTTCTTC; CDR3aa: CASGFSNEQFF; abundance: few; v_gene: TRBV12-5; d_gene: .; j_gene: TRBJ2-1
CDR3nt: TGTGCCAGCAGCCAACTCGAGGGACAGGGCAATCAGCCCCAGCATTTT; CDR3aa: CASSQLEGQGNQPQHF; abundance: once; v_gene: TRBV4-2; d_gene: TRBD1; j_gene: TRBJ1-5
CDR3nt: TGTGCCAGCAGTTTAGGCCAGGGGGTGATATATGAAAAACTGTTTTTT; CDR3aa: CASSLGQGVIYEKLFF; abundance: .; v_gene: TRBV28; d_gene: TRBD1; j_gene: TRBJ1-4
CDR3nt: TGTGCCAGCAGCCGCGGACTAGCGGTCAATGAGCAGTTCTTC; CDR3aa: CASSRGLAVNEQFF; abundance: .; v_gene: TRBV7-9; d_gene: TRBD2; j_gene: TRBJ2-1
CDR3nt: TGCAGCGTTTCACCAGGCGGGGTTTATCAGCCCCAGCATTTT; CDR3aa: CSVSPGGVYQPQHF; abundance: .; v_gene: TRBV29-1; d_gene: .; j_gene: TRBJ1-5
CDR3nt: TGTGCCAGCACCCTTGGGAACACCGGGGAGCTGTTTTTT; CDR3aa: CASTLGNTGELFF; abundance: .; v_gene: TRBV6-5; d_gene: .; j_gene: TRBJ2-2
CDR3nt: TGTGCCAGCAGCTTTGGGGGGCGTATTAATGAAAAACTGTTTTTT; CDR3aa: CASSFGGRINEKLFF; abundance: once; v_gene: TRBV7-9; d_gene: .; j_gene: TRBJ1-4
CDR3nt: TGTGCCAGCAGGGGACAGGGATCCTATAATTCACCCCTCCACTTT; CDR3aa: CASRGQGSYNSPLHF; abundance: .; v_gene: TRBV2; d_gene: TRBD1; j_gene: TRBJ1-6
CDR3nt: TGTGCCAGCAGTTCAGCCGGTAGGAACTATGGGGACTATGGCTACACCTTC; CDR3aa: CASSSAGRNYGDYGYTF; abundance: once; v_gene: TRBV25-1; d_gene: .; j_gene: TRBJ1-2
CDR3nt: TGTGCCAGCGCGCTCACTAGCAGTGTAACCTACGAGCAGTACTTC; CDR3aa: CASALTSSVTYEQYF; abundance: .; v_gene: TRBV27; d_gene: .; j_gene: TRBJ2-7
CDR3nt: TGCAGTGCTAGAGACCATTACGAGCAGTACTTC; CDR3aa: CSARDHYEQYF; abundance: .; v_gene: TRBV20-1; d_gene: .; j_gene: TRBJ2-7
CDR3nt: TGTGCCAGTAGTACCACCGGGACAGGGGATCAGCCCCAGCATTTT; CDR3aa: CASSTTGTGDQPQHF; abundance: .; v_gene: TRBV19; d_gene: TRBD1; j_gene: TRBJ1-5
CDR3nt: TGTGCCAGCAGTATTAAGCGGGGCACCGGGGAGCTGTTTTTT; CDR3aa: CASSIKRGTGELFF; abundance: .; v_gene: TRBV6-5; d_gene: TRBD2; j_gene: TRBJ2-2
CDR3nt: TGTGCCAGTACCCTTGCAGATACGCAGTATTTT; CDR3aa: CASTLADTQYF; abundance: .; v_gene: TRBV19; d_gene: .; j_gene: TRBJ2-3
CDR3nt: TGTGCCAGCAGTTTAATCGACAGGGGATCTAGAGAGACCCAGTACTTC; CDR3aa: CASSLIDRGSRETQYF; abundance: .; v_gene: TRBV27; d_gene: TRBD1; j_gene: TRBJ2-5
CDR3nt: TGTGCCAGCAGCCCCCGACTAGCCCGGGGCAATGAGCAGTTCTTC; CDR3aa: CASSPRLARGNEQFF; abundance: once; v_gene: TRBV6-2/TRBV6-3; d_gene: TRBD2; j_gene: TRBJ2-1
CDR3nt: TGTGCCGTCGGGGAGGGTGTCAACGAGCAGTACTTC; CDR3aa: CAVGEGVNEQYF; abundance: .; v_gene: TRBV7-6; d_gene: TRBD2; j_gene: TRBJ2-7
CDR3nt: TGTGCCAGCAGCTTACTGGACCTCCCTCATGAAAAACTGTTTTTT; CDR3aa: CASSLLDLPHEKLFF; abundance: .; v_gene: TRBV7-9; d_gene: .; j_gene: TRBJ1-4
CDR3nt: TGCGCCAGCAGCTTAGGGGAAGGGGGTGAGCAGTTCTTC; CDR3aa: CASSLGEGGEQFF; abundance: .; v_gene: TRBV5-1; d_gene: .; j_gene: TRBJ2-1
CDR3nt: TGTGCCATCAGTGGGGCTGGCGGCTTAGCCAAAAACATTCAGTACTTC; CDR3aa: CAISGAGGLAKNIQYF; abundance: .; v_gene: TRBV10-3; d_gene: .; j_gene: TRBJ2-4
CDR3nt: TGTGCCACCAGCAGAGATTCGCAGGGCCGGTTTATGAACACTGAAGCTTTCTTT; CDR3aa: CATSRDSQGRFMNTEAFF; abundance: .; v_gene: TRBV15; d_gene: .; j_gene: TRBJ1-1
CDR3nt: TGTGCCAGCTCACAAGGGACAGGGTATGGCTACACCTTC; CDR3aa: CASSQGTGYGYTF; abundance: .; v_gene: TRBV18; d_gene: TRBD1; j_gene: TRBJ1-2
CDR3nt: TGTGCCAGCAGTCCGGTACAGGACAGGGTCTATGGCTACACCTTC; CDR3aa: CASSPVQDRVYGYTF; abundance: .; v_gene: TRBV28; d_gene: TRBD1; j_gene: TRBJ1-2
CDR3nt: TGCGCCAGCAGCTCCCTGGCAGGGCAGGGGAATGAGCAGTTCTTC; CDR3aa: CASSSLAGQGNEQFF; abundance: .; v_gene: TRBV5-1; d_gene: .; j_gene: TRBJ2-1
CDR3nt: TGCAGTGCTCGGACTAACTATGGCTACACCTTC; CDR3aa: CSARTNYGYTF; abundance: .; v_gene: TRBV20-1; d_gene: .; j_gene: TRBJ1-2
CDR3nt: TGTGCCAGCATCCTCGGGGCGGGTAGCGAGCAGTACTTC; CDR3aa: CASILGAGSEQYF; abundance: .; v_gene: TRBV7-9; d_gene: .; j_gene: TRBJ2-7
CDR3nt: TGTGCCAGTTTCCAAAGCGGGAGCAATGAGCAGTTCTTC; CDR3aa: CASFQSGSNEQFF; abundance: .; v_gene: TRBV18; d_gene: TRBD2; j_gene: TRBJ2-1
CDR3nt: TGTGCCAGCTCACCAGGGATAGCGGACGTTTACGAGCAGTACTTC; CDR3aa: CASSPGIADVYEQYF; abundance: .; v_gene: TRBV18; d_gene: .; j_gene: TRBJ2-7
CDR3nt: TGCGCCAGCAGTGGCGCGGAGCCCATTTCTCAGCCCCAGCATTTT; CDR3aa: CASSGAEPISQPQHF; abundance: .; v_gene: TRBV10-1; d_gene: .; j_gene: TRBJ1-5
CDR3nt: TGTGCCAGCAGCGCATCGCCGGGACAGGTCTATGGCTACACCTTC; CDR3aa: CASSASPGQVYGYTF; abundance: .; v_gene: TRBV6-5; d_gene: TRBD1; j_gene: TRBJ1-2
CDR3nt: TGTGCCAGCCTTCCGAGGAGTTGGTTGAACACTGAAGCTTTCTTT; CDR3aa: CASLPRSWLNTEAFF; abundance: .; v_gene: TRBV6-5; d_gene: .; j_gene: TRBJ1-1
CDR3nt: TGTGCCAGCAGCCTGGGGGTGCGGGTTAGACAAGAGACCCAGTACTTC; CDR3aa: CASSLGVRVRQETQYF; abundance: .; v_gene: TRBV7-2; d_gene: .; j_gene: TRBJ2-5
CDR3nt: TGTGCCAGCAGCTTCTCTGGTAATGAGCAGTTCTTC; CDR3aa: CASSFSGNEQFF; abundance: once; v_gene: TRBV11-3; d_gene: .; j_gene: TRBJ2-1
CDR3nt: TGTGCCAGCAGTTCACAGCGGGCGGCCTACACCGGGGAGCTGTTTTTT; CDR3aa: CASSSQRAAYTGELFF; abundance: .; v_gene: TRBV27; d_gene: .; j_gene: TRBJ2-2
CDR3nt: TGTGCCAGCAGCTTAGGAAACTACGAGCAGTACTTC; CDR3aa: CASSLGNYEQYF; abundance: once; v_gene: TRBV5-5; d_gene: .; j_gene: TRBJ2-7
CDR3nt: TGTGCCAGCAACCAAGGGGGATACGAGCAGTACTTC; CDR3aa: CASNQGGYEQYF; abundance: .; v_gene: TRBV28; d_gene: .; j_gene: TRBJ2-7
CDR3nt: TGTGCCATCAGTGAGTCGTACCGGACGGACCGTGAGGGCGAGCAGTACTTC; CDR3aa: CAISESYRTDREGEQYF; abundance: .; v_gene: TRBV10-3; d_gene: .; j_gene: TRBJ2-7
CDR3nt: TGTGCCAGCACCTCTCTTCAGGGCGACTATGGCTACACCTTC; CDR3aa: CASTSLQGDYGYTF; abundance: .; v_gene: TRBV6-5; d_gene: .; j_gene: TRBJ1-2
CDR3nt: TGCAGTGCTCCTCACACCGGGGAGCTGTTTTTT; CDR3aa: CSAPHTGELFF; abundance: .; v_gene: TRBV20-1; d_gene: .; j_gene: TRBJ2-2